This T cell receptor beta chain was identified during a study of blood T cells in healthy people across ages. Concerning this clonotype itself: Its target is not known.

Together with a sample-barcoded 5' primer, a J-beta primer mix was included in a second PCR lasting about 6 to 12 cycles. Every molecule of cDNA carried a tag from a template-switch adaptor with 12 random nucleotides. MiXCR, applied by TCRdb to the 5' RACE reads, yields one record per CDR3 protein. The table includes over a million distinct CDR3 sequences, 42% detected once. General study results and limits: Changes in expanded clonotypes were possibly confounded, as the CMV status of donors was unknown. Per million T cells, TCR beta diversity dropped about linearly as age rose.

The V gene end was trimmed by 5 bases and the J gene end by 3 bases; junction bases not matched to a gene: 14. The CDR3 covers 18 residues. In germline, CDR1 is SGHVS, CDR2 FQNEAQ. The V and J genes are TRBV7-8 and TRBJ2-1; 9 bases fit TRBD1. The TCR originated in a woman aged 18-35 years in good health. Sequenced input: blood. The CDR3 coding sequence is TGTGCCAGCAGCCCCAGGACAGGGGCGGGGGACTTCTACAATGAGCAGTTCTTC. Its translation: CASSPRTGAGDFYNEQFF.